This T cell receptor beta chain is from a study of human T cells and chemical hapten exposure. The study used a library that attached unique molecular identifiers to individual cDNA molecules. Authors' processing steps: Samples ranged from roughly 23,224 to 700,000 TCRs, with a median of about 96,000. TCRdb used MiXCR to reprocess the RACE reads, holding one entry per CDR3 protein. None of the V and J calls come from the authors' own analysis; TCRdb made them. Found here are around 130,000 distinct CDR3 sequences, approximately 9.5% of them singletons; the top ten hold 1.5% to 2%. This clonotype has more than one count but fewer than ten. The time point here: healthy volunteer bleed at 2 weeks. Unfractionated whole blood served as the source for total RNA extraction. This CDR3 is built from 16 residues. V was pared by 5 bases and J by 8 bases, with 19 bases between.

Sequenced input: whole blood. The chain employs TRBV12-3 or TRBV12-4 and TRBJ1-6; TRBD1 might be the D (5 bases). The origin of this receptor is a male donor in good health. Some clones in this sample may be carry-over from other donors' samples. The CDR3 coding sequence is TGTGCCAGCAGTCCTGGGACCGGGATGGCCTATTCACCCCTCCACTTT. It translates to CASSPGTGMAYSPLHF.